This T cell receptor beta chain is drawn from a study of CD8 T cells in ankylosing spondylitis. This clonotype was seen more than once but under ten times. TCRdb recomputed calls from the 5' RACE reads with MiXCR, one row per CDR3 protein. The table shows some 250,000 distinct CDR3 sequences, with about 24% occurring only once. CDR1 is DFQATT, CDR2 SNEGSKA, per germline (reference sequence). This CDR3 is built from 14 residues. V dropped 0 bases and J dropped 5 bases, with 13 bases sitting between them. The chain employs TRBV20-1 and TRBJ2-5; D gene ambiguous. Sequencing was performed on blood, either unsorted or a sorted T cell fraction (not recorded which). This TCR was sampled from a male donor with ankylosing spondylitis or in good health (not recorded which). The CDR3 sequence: CSARDHLGRETQYF. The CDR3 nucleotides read TGCAGTGCTAGAGATCACCTCGGCCGGGAGACCCAGTACTTC.